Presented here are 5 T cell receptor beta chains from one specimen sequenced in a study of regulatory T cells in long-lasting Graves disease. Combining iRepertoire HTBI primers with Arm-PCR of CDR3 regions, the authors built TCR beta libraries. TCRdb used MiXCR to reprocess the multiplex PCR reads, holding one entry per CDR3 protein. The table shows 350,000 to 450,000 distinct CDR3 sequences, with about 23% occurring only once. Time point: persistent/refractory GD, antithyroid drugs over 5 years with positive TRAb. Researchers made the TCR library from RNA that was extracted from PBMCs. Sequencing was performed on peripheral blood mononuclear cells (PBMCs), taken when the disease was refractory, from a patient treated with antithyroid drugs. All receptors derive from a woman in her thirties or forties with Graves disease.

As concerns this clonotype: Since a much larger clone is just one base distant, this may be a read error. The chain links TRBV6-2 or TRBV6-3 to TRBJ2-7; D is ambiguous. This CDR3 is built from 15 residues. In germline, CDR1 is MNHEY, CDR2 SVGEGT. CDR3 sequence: CASSYRSWPSYKQYF. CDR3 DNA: TGTGCCAGCAGTTACCGATCGTGGCCTTCCTACAAGCAGTACTTC.

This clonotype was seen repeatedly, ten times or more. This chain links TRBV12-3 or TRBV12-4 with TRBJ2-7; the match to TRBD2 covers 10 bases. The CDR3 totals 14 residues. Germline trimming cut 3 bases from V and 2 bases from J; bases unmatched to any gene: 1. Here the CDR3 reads CASSFTSGAYEQYF. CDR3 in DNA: TGTGCCAGCAGTTTTACTAGCGGGGCCTACGAGCAGTACTTC.

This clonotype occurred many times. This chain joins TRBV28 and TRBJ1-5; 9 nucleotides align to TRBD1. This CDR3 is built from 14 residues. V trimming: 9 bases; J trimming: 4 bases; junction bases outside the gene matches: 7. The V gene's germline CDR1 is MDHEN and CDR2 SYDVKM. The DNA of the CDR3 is TGTGCCAGTGCTCACAGGGGGCGGAATCAGCCCCAGCATTTT. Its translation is CASAHRGRNQPQHF. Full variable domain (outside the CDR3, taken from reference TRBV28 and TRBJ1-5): DVKVTQSSRYLVKRTGEKVFLECVQDMDHENMFWYRQDPGLGLRLIYFSYDVKMKEKGDIPEGYSVSREKKERFSLILESASTNQTSMYLCASAHRGRNQPQHFGDGTRLSIL.

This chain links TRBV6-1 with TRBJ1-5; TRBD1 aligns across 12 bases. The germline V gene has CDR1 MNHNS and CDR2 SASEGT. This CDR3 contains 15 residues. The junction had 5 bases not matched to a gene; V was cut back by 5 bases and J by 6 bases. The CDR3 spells CASSPGQGAAQPQHF. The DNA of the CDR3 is TGTGCCAGCAGTCCGGGACAGGGGGCCGCTCAGCCCCAGCATTTT.

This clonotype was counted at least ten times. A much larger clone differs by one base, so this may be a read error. Here the CDR3 reads CASSSGLAVHEQYF. The CDR3, as DNA: TGTGCCAGCAGTTCGGGACTAGCGGTCCACGAGCAGTACTTC. The J gene is TRBJ2-7, the V gene TRBV2; TRBD2 matches at 11 bases. Germline trimming cut 5 bases from V and 5 bases from J; bases unmatched to any gene: 5. Per the germline V gene, CDR1 is SNHLY and CDR2 is FYNNEI. The CDR3 is 14 amino acids.